The T cell receptor beta chain under discussion was sequenced for a study of T cells in women clearing cervical HPV infection. Germline CDR1 and CDR2: SGHNT and YENEEA. V was clipped by 1 base and J by 0 bases, with 10 bases between them. The CDR3 consists of 15 residues. Using immunoSEQ multiplex PCR, the repertoire was profiled, and TCRdb retains in-frame clones only, with some absent. The repertoire table contains about 25,000 clones. As concerns this clone: Its antigen remains unknown. The read stops 3 residues short of the end of the CDR3; the missing end is completed from the germline J gene.

Study findings and constraints: Controls had more TRBV6-7 (about 0.16%) than cases (approximately 0.11%).

The sample taken for sequencing was blood buffy coat. V and J are TRBV11-3 and TRBJ2-7; D gene unclear. The TCR comes from a woman aged 18 to 75 with a cervical HPV16 infection that either progressed to CIN3+ or cleared (not recorded which). CDR3 DNA, as far as it was read: TGTGCCAGCAGCTTAGTCGCGCACAGCTCCTACGAG. This gives the protein CASSLVAHSSYE. The whole CDR3 region reads CASSLVAHSSYEQYF.